This entry concerns a single T cell receptor (beta chain). A sample-barcoded 5' primer and a J-beta primer mix were used in a second PCR of roughly 7 to 11 cycles. One entry per CDR3 protein results from TCRdb running MiXCR on the 5' RACE reads. The sample includes about 1 million distinct CDR3 sequences, 25% of them seen just once. These data belong to a study of blood T cells in healthy people across ages. These same records also appear under a second study, on T cells of mothers and their children.

The sequenced sample was blood. The sequence came from a girl aged 2 to 10 in good health.

This CDR3 is CASSQGLGANVLTF. CDR3 in DNA: TGCGCCAGCAGCCAAGGCCTCGGGGCCAACGTCCTGACTTTC. The chain employs TRBV4-1 and TRBJ2-6; no definite D call. Trimming stripped 1 base from V and 4 bases from J, with 5 bases between. This CDR3 contains 14 residues. In germline, CDR1 is MGHRA, CDR2 YSYEKL.